A selection of T cell receptor beta chains follows, all from one sample in a study of control samples from healthy donors and cancer patients. Here immunoSEQ multiplex PCR was the method, and the copy in TCRdb shows in-frame clones only, minus some. The data contain about 82,000 clones, 80% to 90% of them singletons. The material sequenced was blood. The origin of the receptors is a man between 50 and 59 years old in good health. Both conserved end residues are part of each CDR3. Each record gives: V gene, CDR3 length, J gene, CDR3 protein.

>TRBV3-1/TRBV3-2|15|TRBJ2-1
CASSHTLAVYNEQFF
>TRBV30|11|TRBJ1-5
CAWTKGGPQHF
>TRBV21-1|20|TRBJ2-7
CASSRYGGTSGRAPIYEQYF
>TRBV5-4|12|TRBJ1-1
CASSPRNTEAFF
>TRBV7-2|14|TRBJ2-1
CASSFRDRGNEQFF
>TRBV25-1|17|TRBJ2-2
CASSGSLAANWAGELFF
>TRBV20-1|8|TRBJ1-5
CSARPQHF
>TRBV11-3|15|TRBJ2-3
CASSLETSGPDTQYF
>TRBV11-3|13|TRBJ1-4
CASSLSGREKLFF
>TRBV12-3/TRBV12-4|12|TRBJ1-2
CASSLRDRGRTF
>TRBV6-2/TRBV6-3|14|TRBJ2-2
CASSYSRSTGELFF
>TRBV30|13|TRBJ1-1
CASTEAANTEAFF
>TRBV11-3|14|TRBJ2-2
CASSWGVFGGELFF
>TRBV29-1|14|TRBJ1-2
CSVEQPGGGYGYTF
>TRBV24-1|12|TRBJ1-2
CATSTGYYGYTF
>TRBV6-1|13|TRBJ2-5
CASSEGDFGTQYF
>TRBV25-1|14|TRBJ2-7
CASSSSGSTYEQYF
>TRBV6-5|15|TRBJ1-6
CASRGQGVNNSPLHF
>TRBV3-1/TRBV3-2|12|TRBJ2-3
CASSTSTDTQYF
>TRBV10-3|15|TRBJ1-4
CATGWDRGSNEKLFF
>TRBV7-3|14|TRBJ2-3
CASSYRGGTDTQYF
>TRBV30|13|TRBJ1-1
CAWTLWVGTEAFF
>TRBV7-2|16|TRBJ1-6
CASSLGGGSDNSPLHF
>TRBV29-1|10|TRBJ1-1
CSALNTEAFF
>TRBV18|15|TRBJ2-1
CASSLGLAGNNEQFF
>TRBV27|14|TRBJ1-5
CASSPWSGNQPQHF
>TRBV19|13|TRBJ1-2
CASSIGQGWGYTF
>TRBV11-3|12|TRBJ2-3
CASSLPSDTQYF
>TRBV5-1|14|TRBJ2-7
CASHYSGVSYEQYF
>TRBV28|15|TRBJ1-5
CATEDTGYSNQPQHF
>TRBV28|13|TRBJ1-5
CASSFPGVQPQHF
>TRBV3-1/TRBV3-2|17|TRBJ1-4
CASSQERGRQDSEKLFF
>TRBV5-1|15|TRBJ2-5
CASSLGTGEQETQYF
>TRBV30|14|TRBJ2-7
CAWSVGGSYFEQYF
>TRBV7-8|17|TRBJ2-2
CASSFLASFANTGELFF
>TRBV24-1|15|TRBJ2-7
CATSDSSDPAYEQYF
>TRBV11-2|17|TRBJ2-2
CASSLRADFQGSGELFF
>TRBV9|15|TRBJ2-5
CASSVGGGAGETQYF
>TRBV6-1|19|TRBJ2-1
CASSAFPIHLGIKNNEQFF
>TRBV19|12|TRBJ2-2
CASSMRTGELFF
>TRBV4-1|13|TRBJ2-4
CASSQDGDRTQYF
>TRBV11-2|16|TRBJ1-2
CASSLDTTGALFGYTF
>TRBV6-2/TRBV6-3|14|TRBJ1-6
CASSYPQGWSPLHF
>TRBV6-2/TRBV6-3|15|TRBJ2-7
CASSYLAAAPYEQYF
>TRBV19|12|TRBJ2-1
CASSIIPSEQFF
>TRBV18|14|TRBJ1-5
CASGDRAGNQPQHF
>TRBV11-3|17|TRBJ2-2
CASSLVALAGAPGELFF
>TRBV5-4|13|TRBJ1-4
CASRTGQGTKLFF
>TRBV5-8|15|TRBJ2-3
CASSPPTDSTDTQYF
>TRBV6-4|13|TRBJ1-5
CASRRQGDQPQHF
>TRBV7-8|16|TRBJ1-3
CASSESNRGPGNTIYF
>TRBV1|17|TRBJ1-3
CTSSQRYTGDSGNTIYF
>TRBV30|13|TRBJ1-2
CAWSAPLRTGPTF
>TRBV19|18|TRBJ1-2
CASSSPELGPEANYGYTF
>TRBV5-1|14|TRBJ2-7
CASKPRDSSYEQYF
>TRBV19|13|TRBJ1-5
CASRGQPNQPQHF
>TRBV7-2|15|TRBJ2-5
CASSPGRSLVGTQYF
>TRBV25-1|13|TRBJ1-2
CASSGGGAYGYTF
>TRBV27|13|TRBJ1-2
CASSLVGPYGYTF